The 30 T cell receptor beta chains below all came from one sample that was sequenced in a study of T-cell memory formation after mild COVID-19. TCRdb independently ran MiXCR on the 5' RACE reads; one entry per CDR3 protein. Counted here are about 150,000 distinct CDR3 sequences, roughly 31% occurring once; the ten biggest clones make up 9.5% to 15%. The sequencing sample was made of PBMCs or a T cell subset sorted from them (not recorded which). The receptors were sampled from an adult woman who had mild COVID-19 (a few samples of this study predate the infection). Cell type and time point are not known.

There are a few counts of this clonotype. The chain is built from TRBV7-3 and TRBJ2-2, with 8 bases identical to TRBD1. The germline V gene encodes CDR1 SGHTA and CDR2 FQGTGA. This CDR3 has 16 residues. V lost 2 bases, J lost 1 base, and 3 bases stayed unmatched. The CDR3 sequence: CASSLGGQGNTGELFF. The CDR3 bases are TGTGCCAGCAGCTTAGGCGGACAGGGGAACACCGGGGAGCTGTTTTTT.

V and J are TRBV7-2 and TRBJ2-5; 9 bases fit TRBD2. Germline lookup yields CDR1 SGHTA and CDR2 FQGNSA. CDR3 length equals 14 residues. J gave up 2 bases and V 3 bases, and 1 base lay outside the gene matches. The CDR3 region is CASSFSGRQETQYF. The CDR3 DNA reads as TGTGCCAGCAGCTTTAGCGGGAGACAAGAGACCCAGTACTTC.

This clonotype came up many times. This chain links TRBV5-1 with TRBJ2-2; 13 nucleotides line up with TRBD2. The CDR3 totals 14 residues. V gave up 4 bases and J gave up 6 bases; unmatched junction bases: 0. CDR1 and CDR2 (germline): SGHRS, YFSETQ. The CDR3 DNA reads TGCGCCAGCAGCGGGACTAGCGGGGCCGGGGAGCTGTTTTTT. Protein product: CASSGTSGAGELFF.

V usage is TRBV12-3 or TRBV12-4 and J usage is TRBJ2-2; 10 bases match TRBD2. J gave up 4 bases and V 3 bases, and 2 bases lay outside the gene matches. The CDR3 is 15 residues long. The CDR3 nucleotides read TGTGCCAGCAGTTTCAGCGGGAGGGCCACCGGGGAGCTGTTTTTT. Its protein product is CASSFSGRATGELFF.

This clonotype has a count of ten or more. V usage is TRBV7-2 and J usage is TRBJ2-1; D uncertain. Trimming stripped 4 bases from V and 8 bases from J, with 15 bases between. The CDR3 contains 14 residues. CDR1 and CDR2 (germline): SGHTA, FQGNSA. The CDR3 DNA reads as TGTGCCAGCAGCTATACGAGGAACACGGATGAGCAGTTCTTC. It specifies CASSYTRNTDEQFF. Based on the CDR3 plus reference TRBV7-2 and TRBJ2-1, the full variable domain is GAGVSQSPSNKVTEKGKDVELRCDPISGHTALYWYRQSLGQGLEFLIYFQGNSAPDKSGLPSDRFSAERTGGSVSTLTIQRTQQEDSAVYLCASSYTRNTDEQFFGPGTRLTVL.

This clonotype appeared a few times. CDR3 in amino acids: CASSADQPQGYTF. CDR3 coding DNA: TGTGCCAGCAGTGCAGACCAACCTCAAGGCTACACCTTC. The V gene is TRBV2, the J gene TRBJ1-2; no clear D. Germline CDR1 and CDR2: SNHLY and FYNNEI. This CDR3 region has 13 residues. V gave up 4 bases and J gave up 8 bases, with 14 bases separating them.

This clonotype was seen ten or more times. The chain joins TRBV5-6 to TRBJ1-2; unclear D gene. CDR3 size: 13 residues. From germline, CDR1 is SGHDT and CDR2 YYEEEE. Trimming pared 4 bases from V and 4 bases from J, leaving 11 bases between. CDR3: CASSVGMSYGYTF. Here the CDR3 DNA reads TGTGCCAGCAGCGTGGGGATGTCCTATGGCTACACCTTC. The entire variable domain, with the rest obtained from reference TRBV5-6 and TRBJ1-2, is as follows: DAGVTQSPTHLIKTRGQQVTLRCSPKSGHDTVSWYQQALGQGPQFIFQYYEEEERQRGNFPDRFSGHQFPNYSSELNVNALLLGDSALYLCASSVGMSYGYTFGSGTRLTVV.

The genes are TRBV14 and TRBJ1-6; D remains unclear. Germline CDR1 SGHDN, CDR2 FVKESK. The V end lost 4 bases, the J end lost 2 bases, and 12 bases lay between the germline ends. The CDR3 is made up of 16 amino acids. CDR3 region: CASSLRTGTYNSPLHF. CDR3 nucleotides: TGTGCCAGCAGCCTTCGGACCGGCACCTATAATTCACCCCTCCACTTT.

This clonotype was observed a few times. The V call is TRBV7-6, the J call TRBJ2-2; no clear D. The CDR3 has 13 amino acids. V was pared by 5 bases and J by 7 bases, with 11 bases between. CDR1 is SGHVS, CDR2 FNYEAQ, per germline. For the CDR3, the DNA is TGTGCCAGCAGCCCCGATCTGGACGGGGAGCTGTTTTTT. Translating gives CASSPDLDGELFF.

This rearrangement joins TRBV12-3 or TRBV12-4 to TRBJ1-1, with 7 bases fitting TRBD1. Trimming took 8 bases from V and 4 from J; bases not matched to a gene: 10. The CDR3 covers 14 residues. CDR3 loop: CASGEQGLGTEAFF. The CDR3 DNA is TGTGCCAGCGGGGAACAGGGGTTGGGCACTGAAGCTTTCTTT.

This clonotype was counted a few times. The rearrangement links TRBV12-3 or TRBV12-4 to TRBJ1-5; D may be TRBD1 (6 bases). This CDR3 has 15 amino acids. V dropped 0 bases and J dropped 6 bases, with 12 bases sitting between them. The CDR3 reads CASSLASQGGQPQHF. The CDR3 bases are TGTGCCAGCAGTTTAGCCTCCCAAGGGGGTCAGCCCCAGCATTTT.

The chain is built from TRBV5-6 and TRBJ2-7, with 11 bases identical to TRBD2. Germline CDR1 is SGHDT and CDR2 is YYEEEE. This CDR3 region has 15 residues. V lost 4 bases, J lost 9 bases, and 12 bases stayed unmatched. The CDR3 sequence is CASSDGTSGLIRQYF. In DNA form, the CDR3 reads TGTGCCAGCAGCGACGGGACTAGCGGTCTCATTCGGCAGTACTTC.

This clonotype was detected only a few times. The chain uses TRBV12-3 or TRBV12-4 and TRBJ2-7; D might be TRBD1 or TRBD2, each matching 7 bases. V was cut by 7 bases and J by 0 bases, with 13 bases left in between. The CDR3 extends over 14 amino acids. For the CDR3, the DNA is TGTGCCAGCACCGCGGGGGACAGCTCCTACGAGCAGTACTTC. Amino acids: CASTAGDSSYEQYF.

This chain uses TRBV19 with TRBJ2-7; 8 bases align to TRBD2. V lost 6 bases to trimming and J lost 5 bases; unmatched junction nucleotides: 15. Germline V gene data show CDR1 as LNHDA and CDR2 as SQIVND (reference sequence). CDR3 length equals 16 residues. Here the CDR3 DNA reads TGTGCCAGTAGCATATTCGTAGCGGGGCCGGTCGACGAGCAGTACTTC. Residues: CASSIFVAGPVDEQYF.

This clonotype was detected a few times. The chain joins TRBV5-8 to TRBJ1-5, with 10 bases aligning to TRBD1. From germline, CDR1 is SGHTS and CDR2 YDEGEE. The CDR3 covers 15 residues. The ends lost 0 bases at V and 6 bases at J; junction bases unmatched: 3. The CDR3 spells CASSLGTGGLQPQHF. The CDR3 region has the DNA TGTGCCAGCAGCTTGGGGACAGGGGGACTTCAGCCCCAGCATTTT.

The chain carries TRBV3-1 and TRBJ2-1; 7 nucleotides match TRBD2. Trimming cost V 2 bases and J 10 bases; bases outside gene matches: 14. This CDR3 has 16 residues. Germline CDR1 LGHDT, CDR2 YNNKEL (reference sequence). The CDR3: CASSQMVASGEREQFF. Written as DNA, the CDR3 is TGTGCCAGCAGCCAAATGGTCGCCAGCGGGGAAAGAGAGCAGTTCTTC.

The CDR3 sequence is CASSQDITGGPKYNEQFF. The CDR3 nucleotides read TGCGCCAGCAGCCAAGATATCACGGGGGGGCCTAAGTACAATGAGCAGTTCTTC. The chain joins TRBV4-1 to TRBJ2-1; 8 positions match TRBD2. From germline, CDR1 is MGHRA and CDR2 YSYEKL. CDR3 length equals 18 residues. Losses at the gene ends were 0 bases for V and 4 bases for J; bases not matched to a gene: 11.

CDR3 DNA sequence: TGTGCCAGCAGTCCGAGGGTGTCCAGCGACACTGAAGCTTTCTTT. As protein: CASSPRVSSDTEAFF. V and J are TRBV12-3 or TRBV12-4 and TRBJ1-1; D unresolved. The CDR3 consists of 15 residues. Trimming took off 5 bases at V and 3 bases at J, with 16 bases between the two ends.

This clonotype has just a few counts. The chain carries TRBV6-5 and TRBJ1-5; possibly TRBD1 for D (6 bases). Trimming left V 6 bases short and J 0 bases short, with 18 bases between. CDR1 and CDR2 (germline): MNHEY, SVGAGI. The CDR3 covers 17 residues. The CDR3 protein is CASRPAGDLYSNQPQHF. CDR3 coding DNA: TGTGCCAGCAGACCGGCAGGGGATCTATATAGCAATCAGCCCCAGCATTTT.

CDR3: CSARPRNSPLHF. For the CDR3, the DNA is TGCAGTGCTAGGCCCAGGAATTCACCCCTCCACTTT. The chain links TRBV20-1 to TRBJ1-6; no reliable D call. In germline, CDR1 is DFQATT, CDR2 SNEGSKA (reference sequence). V was trimmed by 3 bases and J by 7 bases, leaving 7 bases between them. The CDR3 is made up of 12 amino acids.

This chain uses TRBV29-1 with TRBJ2-7, with D tentatively TRBD1 or TRBD2 (5 bases each). V gave up 6 bases and J gave up 3 bases, with 15 bases separating them. CDR3 length equals 13 residues. CDR1 and CDR2 from the germline V gene are SQVTM and ANQGSEA. The CDR3 DNA sequence: TGCAGCGTGAGTCCCGGGACGGGCTACGAGCAGTACTTC. Protein sequence: CSVSPGTGYEQYF.

This clonotype was observed once. This chain links TRBV6-2 or TRBV6-3 with TRBJ1-1; D is perhaps TRBD1 (5 bases). This CDR3 is 13 amino acids long. V was shortened by 6 bases and J by 1 base, with 9 bases between the two germline ends. Germline V lookup: CDR1 MNHEY, CDR2 SVGEGT. For the CDR3, the DNA is TGTGCCAGCAGGGGGACGGCGAACACTGAAGCTTTCTTT. Its translation: CASRGTANTEAFF.

V and J are TRBV4-1 and TRBJ2-7; 7 positions agree with TRBD1. V trimming: 4 bases; J trimming: 2 bases; junction bases outside the gene matches: 2. Germline CDR1 is MGHRA and CDR2 is YSYEKL. This CDR3 is 13 amino acids long. The CDR3 sequence is CASSPTGAYEQYF. The CDR3 DNA reads as TGCGCCAGCAGCCCTACAGGGGCCTACGAGCAGTACTTC.

The rearrangement joins TRBV24-1 to TRBJ2-5, with 7 bases identical to TRBD2. Unmatched junction bases numbered 7, after V lost 5 bases and J lost 2 bases. The germline CDR1 and CDR2 sequences are KGHDR and SFDVKD. The CDR3 is made up of 15 amino acids. The DNA for the CDR3 is TGTGCCACCAGTGTCGGCGGCGGGGGACAAGAGACCCAGTACTTC. Protein: CATSVGGGGQETQYF.

This sequence joins TRBV7-2 and TRBJ2-7; D possibly corresponds to TRBD2 (6 bases). Trimming removed 6 bases at V and 7 bases at J, with 19 bases between. The CDR3 covers 14 residues. Per germline, CDR1 SGHTA and CDR2 FQGNSA. CDR3 bases: TGTGCCAGCAGTTTTACCGGGACTTTTAGGGAGCAGTACTTC. Translation: CASSFTGTFREQYF. Drawing the rest from reference TRBV7-2 and TRBJ2-7, the complete variable domain is GAGVSQSPSNKVTEKGKDVELRCDPISGHTALYWYRQSLGQGLEFLIYFQGNSAPDKSGLPSDRFSAERTGGSVSTLTIQRTQQEDSAVYLCASSFTGTFREQYFGPGTRLTVT.

This clonotype showed up just a few times. This sequence joins TRBV15 and TRBJ2-7, with 7 bases matching TRBD1. Germline V gives CDR1 LNHNV, CDR2 YYDKDF (reference sequence). Trimming cost V 2 bases and J 2 bases; bases outside gene matches: 6. The CDR3 totals 15 residues. CDR3 in DNA: TGTGCCACCAGCAGACCCGGGACAGTAACCTACGAGCAGTACTTC. This translates into CATSRPGTVTYEQYF.

The rearrangement uses TRBV6-5 and TRBJ2-1; 10 bases are shared with TRBD1. Germline CDR1 reads MNHEY; CDR2 reads SVGAGI. This CDR3 region has 15 residues. The trim removed 2 bases at V and 4 bases at J, leaving 2 bases unmatched. CDR3 bases: TGTGCCAGCAGTTACGGACAGGGGGAGTACAATGAGCAGTTCTTC. It yields the protein CASSYGQGEYNEQFF.

The table lists this clonotype with a few counts. The chain employs TRBV7-9 and TRBJ1-1, with no clear D. The CDR3 has 14 amino acids. Germline CDR1 and CDR2: SEHNR and FQNEAQ (reference sequence). The V and J ends lost 2 bases and 0 bases respectively, with 7 bases between them. Here the CDR3 reads CASSLKQVNTEAFF. For the CDR3, the DNA is TGTGCCAGCAGCTTAAAACAAGTGAACACTGAAGCTTTCTTT.

V usage is TRBV6-1 and J usage is TRBJ1-2; D perhaps matches TRBD1 (5 bases). The CDR3 is 16 amino acids. The germline V gene encodes CDR1 MNHNS and CDR2 SASEGT. V lost 4 bases and J lost 4, with 19 bases in between. CDR3 in DNA: TGTGCCAGCAGTGTCAACTATGGAGGGGTGGGCTATGGCTACACCTTC. Its protein product is CASSVNYGGVGYGYTF.

The genes are TRBV6-2 or TRBV6-3 and TRBJ1-1; no reliable D call. Germline V gene lookup returns CDR1 MNHEY and CDR2 SVGEGT. This CDR3 contains 13 residues. V shed 2 bases and J shed 4 bases, with 8 bases lying between them. The CDR3 nucleotides read TGTGCCAGCAGTTACATCCGGGCCACTGAAGCTTTCTTT. Translating gives CASSYIRATEAFF.